This is a list of T cell receptor beta chains from one sample in a study of cytomegalovirus exposure and HLA in healthy donors. The table came from immunoSEQ multiplex PCR; TCRdb's copy has only in-frame clones and leaves some out. Altogether 150,000 to 200,000 clones are present, approximately 70% being singletons, with the ten largest covering approximately 5.4%. Sequencing used PBMCs. All receptors derive from a woman aged 18-35 years in good health and CMV-seropositive. Each CDR3 is given with its conserved first and last residue. The D gene is left open where the match is weak. The size field is filled for only some rows; it gives once, few, many or a size class.

TRBJ1-4,.,.,TRBV6-5,CASSYRLDSFNEKLFF,TGTGCCAGCAGTTACCGACTGGACAGCTTTAATGAAAAACTGTTTTTT
TRBJ2-2,.,.,TRBV19,CASSYPGVRTGELFF,TGTGCCAGTAGCTATCCAGGGGTCCGCACCGGGGAGCTGTTTTTT
TRBJ1-2,once,TRBD1,TRBV4-2,CASSDRTGFNNYGYTF,TGTGCCAGCAGCGACCGGACAGGGTTTAACAACTATGGCTACACCTTC
TRBJ2-4,.,TRBD2,TRBV6-6,CASSLGRESKNIQYF,TGTGCCAGCAGTTTGGGGAGGGAGTCCAAAAACATTCAGTACTTC
TRBJ1-3,.,.,TRBV7-9,CASSPLSGNTIYF,TGTGCCAGCAGCCCCCTCTCTGGAAACACCATATATTTT
TRBJ2-5,.,.,TRBV4-3,CASSQERGSGKYF,TGCGCCAGCAGCCAAGAGAGGGGGTCTGGGAAGTACTTC
TRBJ1-5,.,.,TRBV6-1,CASSWIEGSNQPQHF,TGTGCCAGCAGTTGGATAGAGGGTAGCAATCAGCCCCAGCATTTT
TRBJ1-4,.,TRBD1,TRBV30,CAWRETGLSSVEKLFF,TGTGCCTGGAGAGAGACAGGGCTTTCATCGGTTGAAAAACTGTTTTTT
TRBJ1-2,.,.,TRBV12-5,CASGFAYYGYTF,TGTGCTAGTGGTTTCGCGTATTATGGCTACACCTTC
TRBJ2-5,once,.,TRBV5-1,CASSPTQRGGGETQYF,TGCGCCAGCAGCCCCACGCAGCGAGGGGGGGGAGAGACCCAGTACTTC
TRBJ1-2,once,TRBD1,TRBV9,CASSVEAGGVSGYTF,TGTGCCAGCAGCGTAGAGGCAGGGGGCGTCTCTGGCTACACCTTC
TRBJ2-3,.,TRBD1,TRBV7-9,CASSTTGAADTQYF,TGTGCCAGCAGCACGACAGGGGCGGCAGATACGCAGTATTTT
TRBJ1-2,.,.,TRBV27,CASSLRGSYGYTF,TGTGCCAGCAGTTTAAGGGGCAGCTATGGCTACACCTTC
TRBJ1-6,.,.,TRBV2,CASRGLQGRHSPLHF,TGTGCCAGCAGGGGACTACAGGGACGACATTCACCCCTCCACTTT
TRBJ2-5,once,TRBD1,TRBV5-1,CASSLGPGGEPQYF,TGCGCCAGCAGCTTGGGTCCAGGGGGAGAGCCCCAGTACTTC
TRBJ2-3,few,.,TRBV11-2,CASSFPGTDTQYF,TGTGCCAGCAGCTTCCCAGGCACAGATACGCAGTATTTT
TRBJ2-1,few,TRBD1,TRBV7-7,CASSQDRDNEQFF,TGTGCTAGCAGCCAGGACAGGGACAATGAGCAGTTCTTC
TRBJ2-5,.,.,TRBV6-5,CASSYSQAAQETQYF,TGTGCCAGCAGTTACTCGCAGGCAGCCCAAGAGACCCAGTACTTC
TRBJ1-2,.,.,TRBV4-3,CASSQELLYGYTF,TGCGCCAGCAGCCAAGAACTCTTATATGGCTACACCTTC
TRBJ2-3,.,.,TRBV28,CASSPPPGQRTDTQYF,TGTGCCAGCAGCCCCCCGCCGGGACAAAGGACAGATACGCAGTATTTT
TRBJ1-1,once,.,TRBV27,CASSSGGNTEAFF,TGTGCCAGCAGTTCTGGAGGGAACACTGAAGCTTTCTTT
TRBJ2-7,.,TRBD1,TRBV7-9,CASSFQGGATYEQYF,TGTGCCAGCAGCTTTCAAGGGGGCGCGACCTACGAGCAGTACTTC
TRBJ1-6,.,.,TRBV7-8,CASSLAGGANSPLHF,TGTGCCAGCAGCTTAGCAGGAGGGGCGAATTCACCCCTCCACTTT
TRBJ1-1,.,.,TRBV4-3,CASSQVLNTEAFF,TGCGCCAGCAGCCAAGTCCTAAACACTGAAGCTTTCTTT
TRBJ1-6,.,.,TRBV5-1,CASSFRQNSPLHF,TGCGCCAGCAGCTTCCGACAGAATTCACCCCTCCACTTT
TRBJ1-1,.,TRBD1,TRBV15,CATSRERTGGVTEAFF,TGTGCCACCAGCAGAGAGAGGACAGGGGGAGTCACTGAAGCTTTCTTT
TRBJ2-1,.,TRBD2,TRBV5-1,CASSSTSGGDNEQFF,TGCGCCAGCAGCTCTACTAGCGGGGGGGACAATGAGCAGTTCTTC
TRBJ1-6,.,TRBD1,TRBV5-5,CASSLAGDRDSPLHF,TGTGCCAGCAGCTTGGCCGGGGACAGGGATTCACCCCTCCACTTT
TRBJ1-5,few,.,TRBV10-3,CAIGGLGQPQHF,TGTGCCATCGGAGGGTTGGGTCAGCCCCAGCATTTT
TRBJ1-1,few,TRBD1,TRBV6-6,CASWTGNTEAFF,TGTGCCAGTTGGACAGGCAACACTGAAGCTTTCTTT
TRBJ1-2,.,.,TRBV6-5,CAGSYSGETNPGYTF,TGTGCCGGCAGTTACTCAGGGGAAACGAACCCTGGCTACACCTTC
TRBJ1-6,.,.,TRBV5-1,CASSLNRPYNSPLHF,TGCGCCAGCAGCTTGAACAGACCGTATAATTCACCCCTCCACTTT
TRBJ1-6,.,.,TRBV13,CASSLGPGGNGNSPLHF,TGTGCCAGCAGCTTAGGCCCTGGAGGGAATGGTAATTCACCCCTCCACTTT
TRBJ2-3,.,TRBD2,TRBV11-1,CASSLGLAPDTQYF,TGTGCCAGCAGCCTCGGACTAGCGCCAGATACGCAGTATTTT
TRBJ2-7,.,TRBD2,TRBV11-2,CASSPRTSGPYEQYF,TGTGCCAGCAGCCCACGGACTAGCGGTCCCTACGAGCAGTACTTC
TRBJ2-2,.,.,TRBV7-2,CASSSRNTGELFF,TGTGCCAGCAGCTCCCGGAACACCGGGGAGCTGTTTTTT
TRBJ2-3,.,TRBD2,TRBV6-5,CASRIAGGRTDTQYF,TGTGCCAGCAGAATAGCGGGGGGGCGGACAGATACGCAGTATTTT
TRBJ2-5,.,TRBD2,TRBV4-1,CASSLGSGGAFQETQYF,TGCGCCAGCAGCCTTGGGAGCGGGGGGGCTTTTCAAGAGACCCAGTACTTC
TRBJ2-2,once,TRBD1,TRBV14,CASSQDHPWTGLAGELFF,TGTGCCAGCAGCCAAGACCACCCGTGGACAGGTTTGGCCGGGGAGCTGTTTTTT
TRBJ2-1,.,TRBD1,TRBV5-4,CASSPWDSNEQFF,TGTGCCAGCAGCCCATGGGACAGCAATGAGCAGTTCTTC
TRBJ1-1,once,.,TRBV5-1,CASSPGENTEAFF,TGCGCCAGCAGCCCGGGGGAGAACACTGAAGCTTTCTTT
TRBJ1-6,.,.,TRBV9,CASSETGLGNSPLHF,TGTGCCAGCAGCGAAACAGGGCTTGGTAATTCACCCCTCCACTTT
TRBJ1-1,.,.,TRBV14,CASSQQGMLAFF,TGTGCCAGCAGCCAACAGGGGATGTTAGCTTTCTTT
TRBJ2-5,.,.,TRBV7-8,CASSQGPGNQETQYF,TGTGCCAGCAGCCAGGGGCCGGGCAACCAAGAGACCCAGTACTTC
TRBJ1-6,.,TRBD1,TRBV30,CAWRRDSHIYNSPLHF,TGTGCCTGGAGAAGGGACAGCCATATCTATAATTCACCCCTCCACTTT
TRBJ2-3,.,TRBD1,TRBV30,CAWSVRGRSPGTDTQYF,TGTGCCTGGAGTGTGAGGGGGCGCTCCCCGGGCACAGATACGCAGTATTTT
TRBJ2-1,.,TRBD2,TRBV5-1,CASSLVSGGHNEQFF,TGCGCCAGCAGCTTGGTAAGCGGGGGACACAATGAGCAGTTCTTC
TRBJ2-2,.,TRBD1,TRBV2,CASTGQGANTGELFF,TGTGCCAGCACTGGACAGGGCGCGAACACCGGGGAGCTGTTTTTT
TRBJ1-4,.,TRBD1,TRBV15,CATSRDSYGTGNEKLFF,TGTGCCACCAGCAGAGATTCTTATGGGACAGGGAACGAAAAACTGTTTTTT
TRBJ1-1,.,.,TRBV6-6,CASSYGPQRSAEAFF,TGTGCCAGCAGTTACGGCCCCCAGAGGAGCGCTGAAGCTTTCTTT
TRBJ2-7,.,.,TRBV7-3,CASSGAGRPADEQYF,TGTGCCAGCAGCGGGGCCGGAAGGCCGGCAGACGAGCAGTACTTC
TRBJ2-7,.,TRBD1,TRBV9,CASSAPAGTGPYEQYF,TGTGCCAGCAGCGCTCCAGCCGGGACAGGGCCCTACGAGCAGTACTTC
TRBJ1-5,.,.,TRBV28,CASKARGRAQPQHF,TGTGCCAGCAAAGCTAGGGGTCGTGCTCAGCCCCAGCATTTT
TRBJ1-1,.,.,TRBV15,CATSRDLSNTEAFF,TGTGCCACCAGCAGAGATCTTAGTAACACTGAAGCTTTCTTT
TRBJ1-5,.,TRBD1,TRBV5-1,CASSNSEGAGHQPQHF,TGCGCCAGCAGCAATAGCGAGGGGGCCGGACATCAGCCCCAGCATTTT
TRBJ1-3,.,TRBD1,TRBV10-3,CAMATGQAGNTIYF,TGTGCCATGGCGACAGGGCAGGCTGGAAACACCATATATTTT